The 27 T cell receptor beta chains listed next were all sequenced from one sample in a study of T cells after yellow fever vaccination. TCRdb independently ran MiXCR on the 5' RACE reads; one entry per CDR3 protein. The sample contains 100,000 to 150,000 distinct CDR3 sequences, about 16% of which appear only once. Sequencing was performed on CD8+ T cells sorted from PBMCs, taken 5 days after the yellow fever booster vaccination. The receptors stem from a man younger than 30 who received the YFV17D yellow fever vaccine.

The rearrangement joins TRBV6-6 to TRBJ2-5; possibly TRBD1 for D (7 bases). The germline gives CDR1 MNHNY, CDR2 SVGAGI (reference sequence). Between the trimmed V and J ends, which lost 0 bases and 3 bases, there was a span of 17 bases. The CDR3 covers 17 residues. The DNA of the CDR3 is TGTGCCAGCAGTTACTCAAACCCAGGGGGAGGTAAAGAGACCCAGTACTTC. Protein: CASSYSNPGGGKETQYF.

This clonotype was detected only a few times. This chain joins TRBV10-3 and TRBJ2-7; no clear D. The V gene's germline CDR1 is ENHRY and CDR2 SYGVKD. This CDR3 spans 11 amino acids. With 3 bases removed from V and 5 bases from J, the gap between germline ends came to 5 bases. The CDR3 is CAISERDEQYF. CDR3 nucleotides: TGTGCCATCAGTGAAAGGGACGAGCAGTACTTC.

The sample holds a few counts of this clonotype. V and J are TRBV10-2 and TRBJ1-1; D ambiguous. Trimming stripped 3 bases from V and 7 bases from J, with 15 bases between. The CDR3 totals 14 residues. Germline CDR1 is WSHSY and CDR2 is SAAADI. The CDR3 coding sequence is TGCGCCAGCAGTGACTTAGGGCCCCGGGGTGAAGCTTTCTTT. This encodes CASSDLGPRGEAFF.

This clonotype was counted between two and nine times. The chain is built from TRBV27 and TRBJ2-7, with D possibly being TRBD2 (6 bases). V shed 2 bases and J shed 0 bases, with 17 bases lying between them. Germline lookup yields CDR1 MNHEY and CDR2 SMNVEV (reference sequence). This CDR3 has 17 residues. The CDR3 DNA is TGTGCCAGCAGTTTAGCCTCGGAGGGGTTGAGCTCCTACGAGCAGTACTTC. It encodes CASSLASEGLSSYEQYF.

Only a few counts were recorded for this clonotype. V usage is TRBV29-1 and J usage is TRBJ2-5, with 9 bases identical to TRBD1. The germline V gene has CDR1 SQVTM and CDR2 ANQGSEA. V shed 3 bases and J 6 bases; nucleotides not matched to a gene: 5. This CDR3 is 13 amino acids long. In DNA, the CDR3 is TGCAGCGTTGATGCCGGACAGGGGAAGACCCAGTACTTC. Protein sequence: CSVDAGQGKTQYF.

Ten or more counts support this clonotype. The chain recombines TRBV20-1 with TRBJ2-1; 9 bases match TRBD2. V was clipped by 3 bases and J by 6 bases; unmatched bases: 12. The CDR3 covers 16 residues. The V gene's germline CDR1 is DFQATT and CDR2 SNEGSKA (reference sequence). The CDR3 DNA sequence: TGCAGTGCTAGTCCTTACCCTCTAGCGGGGACCAATGAGCAGTTCTTC. Translating it yields CSASPYPLAGTNEQFF.

A few counts support this clonotype. V gene TRBV4-1 combines with J gene TRBJ2-7; D call uncertain. Germline values: CDR1 MGHRA, CDR2 YSYEKL. The CDR3 extends over 14 amino acids. Between the trimmed V and J ends, which lost 2 bases and 0 bases, there was a span of 8 bases. Written as DNA, the CDR3 is TGCGCCAGCAGCCAAATGGCCAGCTCCTACGAGCAGTACTTC. It is translated as CASSQMASSYEQYF.

The chain joins TRBV6-1 to TRBJ1-1; no definite D call. Germline V gene data show CDR1 as MNHNS and CDR2 as SASEGT. V dropped 6 bases and J dropped 0 bases, with 8 bases sitting between them. The CDR3 spans 13 residues. The CDR3 DNA sequence: TGTGCCAGCAGAGAAAGGCTGAACACTGAAGCTTTCTTT. This encodes CASRERLNTEAFF.

A few counts support this clonotype. The rearrangement uses TRBV11-2 and TRBJ2-4; D not resolved. V was pared by 1 base and J by 6 bases, with 7 bases between. The CDR3 is 13 residues long. From germline, CDR1 is SGHAT and CDR2 FQNNGV. As DNA, the CDR3 is TGTGCCAGCAGCTTAGTTGCAGGAAACATTCAGTACTTC. This encodes CASSLVAGNIQYF.

This rearrangement joins TRBV19 to TRBJ1-5; the D gene is possibly TRBD1 (6 bases). Germline V gene data show CDR1 as LNHDA and CDR2 as SQIVND (reference sequence). There are 15 residues in the CDR3. The ends were cut back, 6 bases at V and 4 bases at J, with 16 bases in the middle. CDR3 DNA: TGTGCCAGTAGCCCAAGGGCGCAGGGGAATCAGCCCCAGCATTTT. It encodes CASSPRAQGNQPQHF.

This chain connects TRBV7-3 to TRBJ2-1; 7 nucleotides agree with TRBD2. Germline V CDR1 and CDR2: SGHTA, FQGTGA. Losses at the gene ends were 6 bases for V and 4 bases for J; bases not matched to a gene: 9. The CDR3 totals 15 residues. CDR3 bases: TGTGCCAGCAGTCGGACCGGGACTACTTACAATGAGCAGTTCTTC. Protein sequence: CASSRTGTTYNEQFF.

The chain employs TRBV29-1 and TRBJ2-5; weak D call: TRBD1 (6 bases). With 6 bases removed from V and 5 bases from J, the gap between germline ends came to 13 bases. The germline gives CDR1 SQVTM, CDR2 ANQGSEA. The CDR3 consists of 12 residues. The CDR3 spells CSVNRVGETQYF. Here the CDR3 DNA reads TGCAGCGTAAACAGGGTCGGGGAGACCCAGTACTTC.

The V gene is TRBV6-2 or TRBV6-3, the J gene TRBJ2-2, with D tentatively TRBD2 (6 bases). CDR1 is MNHEY, CDR2 SVGEGT, per germline. The germline V and J ends were trimmed by 7 bases and 5 bases, with 14 bases remaining between them. The CDR3 loop spans 14 amino acids. CDR3 protein: CASTLAEQTGELFF. In DNA form, the CDR3 reads TGTGCCAGCACCTTAGCGGAACAAACCGGGGAGCTGTTTTTT.

This clonotype has more than one count but fewer than ten. The CDR3 nucleotides are TGCGCCAGCGGACATGGGTACGAGCAGTACTTC. Translating it yields CASGHGYEQYF. The V and J genes are TRBV5-1 and TRBJ2-7; TRBD1 is a possible D gene (5 bases). Germline V gene lookup returns CDR1 SGHRS and CDR2 YFSETQ. The CDR3 is 11 residues long. V was pared by 7 bases and J by 4 bases, with 9 bases between.

This clonotype was observed a few times. J is TRBJ2-2 and V is TRBV7-3; D possibly uses TRBD1 or TRBD2 (6 bases each). The CDR3 covers 14 residues. In germline, CDR1 is SGHTA, CDR2 FQGTGA. V was shortened by 4 bases and J by 7 bases, with 13 bases between the two germline ends. The CDR3 reads CASSYGGTGGELFF. The CDR3 DNA reads as TGTGCCAGCAGCTACGGGGGCACGGGCGGGGAGCTGTTTTTT.

The rearrangement links TRBV9 to TRBJ1-2; D is uncertain. Germline loops: CDR1 SGDLS, CDR2 YYNGEE. This CDR3 comprises 13 residues. V was shortened by 3 bases and J by 4 bases, with 10 bases between the two germline ends. Here the CDR3 reads CASSAEDRYGYTF. As DNA, the CDR3 is TGTGCCAGCAGCGCAGAGGACCGCTATGGCTACACCTTC.

This clonotype occurred a few times. V and J are TRBV7-9 and TRBJ2-3; 16 nucleotides match TRBD2. Germline V CDR1 and CDR2: SEHNR, FQNEAQ (reference sequence). The V segment lost 4 bases and the J segment 4 bases; nucleotides outside the gene matches: 8. This CDR3 region has 18 residues. The CDR3 DNA reads TGTGCCAGCAGCTCCCCCGGGACTAGCGGGGGGGTCGCAGATACGCAGTATTTT. Translation: CASSSPGTSGGVADTQYF.

The chain carries TRBV3-1 and TRBJ2-3; TRBD2 agrees at 7 bases. Germline V gene lookup returns CDR1 LGHDT and CDR2 YNNKEL (reference sequence). The CDR3 loop spans 15 amino acids. With 3 bases clipped from V and 4 bases from J, the junction kept 7 bases outside the gene matches. The CDR3 DNA reads as TGTGCCAGCAGCCACCACGGGACTACTCCAGATACGCAGTATTTT. Its protein product is CASSHHGTTPDTQYF.

The sample holds one count of this clonotype. The rearrangement uses TRBV6-2 or TRBV6-3 and TRBJ1-2, with a possible D match to TRBD1 (6 bases). Germline V gene lookup returns CDR1 MNHEY and CDR2 SVGEGT. CDR3 length: 12 amino acids. Trimming took off 2 bases at V and 8 bases at J, with 9 bases between the two ends. The CDR3 bases are TGTGCCAGCAGTTACGGGGGGCGAGGCTACACCTTC. This codes for CASSYGGRGYTF.

The chain has TRBV27 and TRBJ2-3; 12 bases agree with TRBD2. J lost 6 bases, V lost 4 bases, and 5 bases had no gene match. The CDR3 covers 15 residues. The V gene's germline CDR1 is MNHEY and CDR2 SMNVEV (reference sequence). The CDR3, as DNA: TGTGCCAGCAGTTACGGACTAGCGGGGTATGATACGCAGTATTTT. It is translated as CASSYGLAGYDTQYF.

The chain is built from TRBV20-1 and TRBJ1-2; 7 bases map to TRBD1. Trimming removed 1 base from V and 4 bases from J; junction bases left unmatched: 6. The CDR3 is made up of 14 amino acids. From germline, CDR1 is DFQATT and CDR2 SNEGSKA (reference sequence). CDR3 nucleotides: TGCAGTGCTAGAGCGACAGGGTGGTTCTATGGCTACACCTTC. Its translation: CSARATGWFYGYTF.

This clonotype has only a few counts. The chain has TRBV4-3 and TRBJ2-3; 11 nucleotides align to TRBD2. The CDR3 runs to 15 residues. Germline V gives CDR1 LGHNA, CDR2 YSLEER. Trimming removed 2 bases from V and 7 bases from J; junction bases left unmatched: 5. The CDR3 bases are TGCGCCAGCAGCCAAATTAGCGGGGGGGCAAATACGCAGTATTTT. This gives the protein CASSQISGGANTQYF.

The genes are TRBV15 and TRBJ2-5, with 9 positions matching TRBD1. V dropped 6 bases and J dropped 2; count of bases not matched to a gene: 7. The CDR3 consists of 15 residues. Germline lookup yields CDR1 LNHNV and CDR2 YYDKDF (reference sequence). In nucleotides, the CDR3 is TGTGCCACCAGTCCCAGGACAGGGGAACAAGAGACCCAGTACTTC. The encoded protein is CATSPRTGEQETQYF. Full variable domain (missing parts from reference TRBV15 and TRBJ2-5): DAMVIQNPRYQVTQFGKPVTLSCSQTLNHNVMYWYQQKSSQAPKLLFHYYDKDFNNEADTPDNFQSRRPNTSFCFLDIRSPGLGDTAMYLCATSPRTGEQETQYFGPGTRLLVL.

The J gene is TRBJ2-6, the V gene TRBV28; D perhaps matches TRBD1 (7 bases). Trimming pared 3 bases from V and 4 bases from J, leaving 25 bases between. The CDR3 totals 20 residues. The germline CDR1 and CDR2 sequences are MDHEN and SYDVKM. The DNA for the CDR3 is TGTGCCAGCAGTTTGTTGGGTACTCGGAGGGGGCGTTCGGGGGCCAACGTCCTGACTTTC. It codes for CASSLLGTRRGRSGANVLTF. The whole variable domain, filled in from reference TRBV28 and TRBJ2-6, reads DVKVTQSSRYLVKRTGEKVFLECVQDMDHENMFWYRQDPGLGLRLIYFSYDVKMKEKGDIPEGYSVSREKKERFSLILESASTNQTSMYLCASSLLGTRRGRSGANVLTFGAGSRLTVL.

The chain links TRBV27 to TRBJ1-5, with TRBD1 matching over 8 bases. Germline V gives CDR1 MNHEY, CDR2 SMNVEV (reference sequence). Trimming removed 5 bases from V and 4 bases from J; junction bases left unmatched: 10. The CDR3 contains 16 residues. CDR3 protein: CASSLITGGPNQPQHF. Written as DNA, the CDR3 is TGTGCCAGCAGTCTGATAACAGGGGGACCTAATCAGCCCCAGCATTTT.

V and J are TRBV12-3 or TRBV12-4 and TRBJ2-1; D not resolved. The CDR3 runs 12 residues. Trimming cost V 8 bases and J 8 bases, with 13 bases left between them. The DNA of the CDR3 is TGTGCCAGCTCCCAGGTTACAGATGAGCAGTTCTTC. Protein sequence: CASSQVTDEQFF.

This clonotype was seen repeatedly, ten times or more. CDR3 coding DNA: TGTGCCAGCAGACAGAATCAAGGCGAGCAGTACTTC. Translating gives CASRQNQGEQYF. The gene calls are TRBV7-9 and TRBJ2-7; D not resolved. Deletions cut 6 bases from V and 6 bases from J, with 12 bases between. The germline CDR1 and CDR2 sequences are SEHNR and FQNEAQ (reference sequence). The CDR3 is 12 residues long.